This T cell receptor (beta chain) was sequenced during a study of T cell responses to AZD1222 COVID-19 vaccine. Germline-derived CDR1 and CDR2 are SGHTA and FQGNSA. V was shortened by 3 bases and J by 4 bases, with 12 bases between the two germline ends. This CDR3 has 14 amino acids. Repertoires were generated with immunoSEQ multiplex PCR, while TCRdb's copy carries only in-frame clones and drops some. Among approximately 110,000 clones listed, around 85% were seen once. This TCR derives from an adult who received the AZD1222 COVID-19 vaccine. The J gene is TRBJ1-1, the V gene TRBV7-2; the D gene is possibly TRBD1 (6 bases). The material was peripheral blood, obtained 28 days after the second AZD1222 dose. The CDR3 sequence: CASSFRGEGTEAFF. The CDR3, as DNA: TGTGCCAGCAGCTTCAGGGGAGAGGGCACTGAAGCTTTCTTT.